This T cell receptor beta chain came from a study of long-term antiretroviral therapy in people with HIV. Researchers report immunoSEQ v3.0 was run at survey level. Clones were read by immunoSEQ multiplex PCR, and TCRdb kept only the in-frame ones, dropping some. This table holds approximately 39,000 clones, 75% to 90% found once. The CDR3 contains 14 residues. Germline V gene lookup returns CDR1 MNHEY and CDR2 SMNVEV (reference sequence). V lost 3 bases and J 0 bases, leaving 9 bases between the germline ends. Every participant with HIV received treatment in the United States. This specimen was unsorted PBMCs, taken 1.5 years after starting antiretroviral therapy. The J gene is TRBJ2-7, the V gene TRBV27; D is unresolved. This sequence was found in a young man with HIV. In DNA form, the CDR3 reads TGTGCCAGCAGTTTCCAACCTTACTCCTACGAGCAGTACTTC. Its protein product is CASSFQPYSYEQYF.